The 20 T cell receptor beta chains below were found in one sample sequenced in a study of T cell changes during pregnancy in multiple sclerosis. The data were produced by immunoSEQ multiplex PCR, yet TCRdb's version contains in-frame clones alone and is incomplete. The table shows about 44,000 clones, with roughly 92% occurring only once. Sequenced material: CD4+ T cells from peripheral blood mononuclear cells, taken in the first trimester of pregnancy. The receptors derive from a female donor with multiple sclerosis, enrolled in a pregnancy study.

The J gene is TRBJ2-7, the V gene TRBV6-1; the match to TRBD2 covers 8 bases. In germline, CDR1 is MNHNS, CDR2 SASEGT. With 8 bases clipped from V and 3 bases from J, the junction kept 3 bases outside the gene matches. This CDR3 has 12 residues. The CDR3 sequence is CASRGGNYEQYF. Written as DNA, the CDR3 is TGTGCCAGCCGGGGGGGTAACTACGAGCAGTACTTC.

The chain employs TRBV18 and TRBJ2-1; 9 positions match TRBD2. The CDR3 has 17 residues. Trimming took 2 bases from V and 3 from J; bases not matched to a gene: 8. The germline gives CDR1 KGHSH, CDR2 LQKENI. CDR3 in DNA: TGTGCCAGCTCACCATCGCTAGCGGGAAGGAGCTACAATGAGCAGTTCTTC. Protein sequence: CASSPSLAGRSYNEQFF.

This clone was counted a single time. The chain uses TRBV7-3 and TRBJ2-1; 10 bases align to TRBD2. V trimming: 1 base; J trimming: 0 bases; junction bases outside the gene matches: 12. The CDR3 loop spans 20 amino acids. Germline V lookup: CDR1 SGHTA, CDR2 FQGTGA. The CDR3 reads CASSLIPSGGPKSSYNEQFF. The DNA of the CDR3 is TGTGCCAGCAGCTTAATCCCTAGCGGGGGACCTAAGAGCTCCTACAATGAGCAGTTCTTC.

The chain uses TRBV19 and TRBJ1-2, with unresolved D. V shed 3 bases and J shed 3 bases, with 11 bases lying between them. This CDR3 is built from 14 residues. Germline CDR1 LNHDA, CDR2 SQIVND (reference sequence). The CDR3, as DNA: TGTGCCAGTAGTATTTCAGGAAAGGACTATGGCTACACCTTC. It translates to CASSISGKDYGYTF.

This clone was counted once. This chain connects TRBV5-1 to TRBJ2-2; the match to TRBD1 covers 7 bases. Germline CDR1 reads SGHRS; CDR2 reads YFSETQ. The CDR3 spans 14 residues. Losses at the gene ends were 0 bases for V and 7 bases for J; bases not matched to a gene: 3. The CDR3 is CASSLVQGDGELFF. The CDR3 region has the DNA TGCGCCAGCAGCTTGGTTCAGGGGGACGGGGAGCTGTTTTTT.

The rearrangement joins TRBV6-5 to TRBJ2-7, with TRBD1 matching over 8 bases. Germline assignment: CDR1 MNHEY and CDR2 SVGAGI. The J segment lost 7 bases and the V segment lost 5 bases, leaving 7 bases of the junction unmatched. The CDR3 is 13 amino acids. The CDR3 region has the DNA TGTGCCAGCAGTCGGACAGGGCTGAAAGAGCAGTACTTC. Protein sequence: CASSRTGLKEQYF.

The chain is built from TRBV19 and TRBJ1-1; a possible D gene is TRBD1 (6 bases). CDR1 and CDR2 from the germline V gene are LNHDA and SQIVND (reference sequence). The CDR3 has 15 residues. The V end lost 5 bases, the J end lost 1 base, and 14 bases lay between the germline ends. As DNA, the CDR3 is TGTGCCAGTAGTGCCCAGGGGTCAACGAACACTGAAGCTTTCTTT. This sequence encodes CASSAQGSTNTEAFF. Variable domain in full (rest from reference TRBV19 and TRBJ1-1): DGGITQSPKYLFRKEGQNVTLSCEQNLNHDAMYWYRQDPGQGLRLIYYSQIVNDFQKGDIAEGYSVSREKKESFPLTVTSAQKNPTAFYLCASSAQGSTNTEAFFGQGTRLTVV.

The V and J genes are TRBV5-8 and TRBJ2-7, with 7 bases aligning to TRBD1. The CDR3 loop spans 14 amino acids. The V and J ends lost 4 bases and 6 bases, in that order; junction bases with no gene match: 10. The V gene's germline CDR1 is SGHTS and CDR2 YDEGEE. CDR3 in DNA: TGTGCCAGCAGCCATCAAGACAGGGTCGGCGAGCAGTACTTC. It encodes CASSHQDRVGEQYF.

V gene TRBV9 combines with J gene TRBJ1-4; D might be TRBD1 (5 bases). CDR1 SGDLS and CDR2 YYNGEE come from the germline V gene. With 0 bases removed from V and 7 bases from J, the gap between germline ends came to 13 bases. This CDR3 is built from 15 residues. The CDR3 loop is CASSVDDGRGEKLFF. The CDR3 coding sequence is TGTGCCAGCAGCGTAGACGACGGGAGGGGTGAAAAACTGTTTTTT.

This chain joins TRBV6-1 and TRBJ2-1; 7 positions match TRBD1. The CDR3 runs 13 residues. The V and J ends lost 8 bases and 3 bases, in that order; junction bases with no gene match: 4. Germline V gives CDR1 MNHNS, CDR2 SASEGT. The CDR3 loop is CASGTDNYNEQFF. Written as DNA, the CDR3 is TGTGCCAGCGGGACAGACAACTACAATGAGCAGTTCTTC.

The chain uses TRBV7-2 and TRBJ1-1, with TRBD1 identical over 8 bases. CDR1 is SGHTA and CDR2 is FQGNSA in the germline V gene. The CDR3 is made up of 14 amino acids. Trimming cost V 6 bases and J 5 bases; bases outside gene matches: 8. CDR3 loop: CASRLTGERTEAFF. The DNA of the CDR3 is TGTGCCAGCAGATTGACAGGGGAGAGGACTGAAGCTTTCTTT.

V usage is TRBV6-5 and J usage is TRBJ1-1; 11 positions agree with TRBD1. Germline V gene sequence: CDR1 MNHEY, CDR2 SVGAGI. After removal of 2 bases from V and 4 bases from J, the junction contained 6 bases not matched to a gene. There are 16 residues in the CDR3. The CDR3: CASSYAGQGAATEAFF. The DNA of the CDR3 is TGTGCCAGCAGTTACGCCGGACAGGGGGCGGCCACTGAAGCTTTCTTT.

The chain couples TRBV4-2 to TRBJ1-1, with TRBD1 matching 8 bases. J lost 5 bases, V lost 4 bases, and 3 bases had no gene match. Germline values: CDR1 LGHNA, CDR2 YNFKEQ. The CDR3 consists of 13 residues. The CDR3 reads CASSLNRGTEAFF. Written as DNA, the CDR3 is TGTGCCAGCAGCCTTAACAGGGGGACTGAAGCTTTCTTT.

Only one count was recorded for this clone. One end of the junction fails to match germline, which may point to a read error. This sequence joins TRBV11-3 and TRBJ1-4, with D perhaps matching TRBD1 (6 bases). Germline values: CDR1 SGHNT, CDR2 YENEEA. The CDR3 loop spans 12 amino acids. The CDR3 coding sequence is TGTGCCACCGCGGGCGGGGGCGGGGGAGGGCTTTTT. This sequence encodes CATAGGGGGGLF.

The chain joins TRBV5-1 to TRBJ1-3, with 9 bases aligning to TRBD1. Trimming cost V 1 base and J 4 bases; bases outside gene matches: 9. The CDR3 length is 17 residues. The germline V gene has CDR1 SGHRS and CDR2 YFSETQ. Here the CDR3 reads CASSLWTTGTGGNTIYF. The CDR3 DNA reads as TGCGCCAGCAGCTTGTGGACTACCGGGACAGGGGGAAACACCATATATTTT.

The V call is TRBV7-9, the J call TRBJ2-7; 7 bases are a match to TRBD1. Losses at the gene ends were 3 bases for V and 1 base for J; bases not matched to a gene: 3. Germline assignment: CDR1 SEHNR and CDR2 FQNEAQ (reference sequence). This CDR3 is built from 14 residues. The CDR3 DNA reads TGTGCCAGCAGCTTCACAGGGGCTTCCTACGAGCAGTACTTC. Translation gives CASSFTGASYEQYF.

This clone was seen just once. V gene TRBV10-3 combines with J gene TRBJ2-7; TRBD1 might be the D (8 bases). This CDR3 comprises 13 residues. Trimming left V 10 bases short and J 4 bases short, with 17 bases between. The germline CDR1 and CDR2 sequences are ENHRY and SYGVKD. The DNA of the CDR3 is TGTGCCACCCAAACAGGGGGGGATTACGAGCAGTACTTC. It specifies CATQTGGDYEQYF.

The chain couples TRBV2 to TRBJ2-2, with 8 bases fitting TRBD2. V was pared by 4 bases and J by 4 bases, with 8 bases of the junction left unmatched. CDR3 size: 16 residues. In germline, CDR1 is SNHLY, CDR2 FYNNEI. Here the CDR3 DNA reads TGTGCCAGCAGTGTAATAGCGGGACCGGTCACCGGGGAGCTGTTTTTT. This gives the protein CASSVIAGPVTGELFF.

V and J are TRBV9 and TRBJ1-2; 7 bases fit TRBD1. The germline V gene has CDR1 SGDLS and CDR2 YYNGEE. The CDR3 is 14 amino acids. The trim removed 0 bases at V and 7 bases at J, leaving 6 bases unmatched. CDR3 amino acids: CASSVEQGFGGYTF. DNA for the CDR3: TGTGCCAGCAGCGTAGAACAGGGGTTTGGTGGCTACACCTTC.

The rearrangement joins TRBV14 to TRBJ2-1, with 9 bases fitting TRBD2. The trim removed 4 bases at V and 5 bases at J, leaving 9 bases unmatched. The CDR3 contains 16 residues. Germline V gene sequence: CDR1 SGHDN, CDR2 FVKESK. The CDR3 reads CASSRLLAGVNNEQFF. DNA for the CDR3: TGTGCCAGCAGCCGATTACTAGCGGGCGTTAACAATGAGCAGTTCTTC.